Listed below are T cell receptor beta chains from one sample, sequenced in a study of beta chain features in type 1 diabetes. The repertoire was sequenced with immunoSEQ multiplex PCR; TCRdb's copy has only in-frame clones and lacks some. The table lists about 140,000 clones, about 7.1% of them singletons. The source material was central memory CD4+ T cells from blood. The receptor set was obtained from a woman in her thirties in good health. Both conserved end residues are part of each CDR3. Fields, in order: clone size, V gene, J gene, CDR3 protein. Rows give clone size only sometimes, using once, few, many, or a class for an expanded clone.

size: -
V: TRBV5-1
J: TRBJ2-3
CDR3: CASGSSTSTDTQYF

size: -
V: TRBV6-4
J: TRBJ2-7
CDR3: CASSDHYEQYF

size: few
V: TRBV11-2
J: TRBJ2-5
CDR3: CASSLGTSGQEAQYF

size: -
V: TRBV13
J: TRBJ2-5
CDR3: CASSLAWDRAQETQYF

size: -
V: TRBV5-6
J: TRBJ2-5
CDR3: CASSLGTSGRAFYRETQYF

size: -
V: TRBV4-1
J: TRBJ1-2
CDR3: CASSPRVSENYGYTF

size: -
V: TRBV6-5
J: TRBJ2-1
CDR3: CASSYSGEGEQFF

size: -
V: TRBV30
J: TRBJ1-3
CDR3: CAWSVGTHGNTIYF

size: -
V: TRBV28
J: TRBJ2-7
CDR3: CASIASSAGGPYEQYF

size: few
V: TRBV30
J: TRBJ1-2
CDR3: CAWKGGQGGRLYYGYTF